Below are 26 T cell receptor beta chains sequenced from a single sample in a study of vaccination and CD4 T cells after COVID-19. Cultured CD4+ T cell DNA underwent sequencing with the Oncomine TCR Beta short-read assay. TCRdb itself ran the PCR reads through MiXCR, one entry per CDR3 protein. The data show a few thousand distinct CDR3 sequences, 20% to 30% seen once. What these receptors recognize is not known. Treatment noted: approximately 10-day PBMC culture with coronavirus spike peptide pools or control peptides (ViraFEST assay). Before the COVID-19 pandemic (2011-2018), CD4+ T cells were obtained from the unexposed donor. Sequencing input: CD4+ T cells from blood, cultured in vitro. These receptors all come from a human donor in good health.

CDR3 region: CASSVPTGGNQPQHF. In DNA form, the CDR3 reads TGTGCCAGCAGCGTTCCAACAGGCGGAAATCAGCCCCAGCATTTT. The J gene is TRBJ1-5, the V gene TRBV7-2, with a possible D match to TRBD1 (5 bases). The CDR3 consists of 15 residues. Trimming stripped 5 bases from V and 4 bases from J, with 15 bases between. CDR1 SGHTA and CDR2 FQGNSA come from the germline V gene.

There are a few counts of this clonotype. The chain uses TRBV11-2 and TRBJ2-5; D unclear. The CDR3 has 12 amino acids. The ends were cut back, 0 bases at V and 5 bases at J, with 4 bases in the middle. CDR1 SGHAT and CDR2 FQNNGV come from the germline V gene. The CDR3 region is CASSLDVETQYF. The CDR3 DNA reads as TGTGCCAGCAGCTTAGATGTGGAGACCCAGTACTTC. Complete variable domain (other parts from reference TRBV11-2 and TRBJ2-5): EAGVAQSPRYKIIEKRQSVAFWCNPISGHATLYWYQQILGQGPKLLIQFQNNGVVDDSQLPKDRFSAERLKGVDSTLKIQPAKLEDSAVYLCASSLDVETQYFGPGTRLLVL.

The rearrangement links TRBV7-9 to TRBJ1-1; no firm D call. In germline, CDR1 is SEHNR, CDR2 FQNEAQ (reference sequence). The V end lost 5 bases, the J end lost 1 base, and 11 bases lay between the germline ends. The CDR3 has 14 residues. This chain's CDR3 is CASSPWTGNTEAFF. CDR3 bases: TGTGCCAGCAGCCCTTGGACTGGGAACACTGAAGCTTTCTTT.

This clonotype was seen a single time. The chain couples TRBV5-6 to TRBJ2-1; the D gene is possibly TRBD1 (6 bases). This CDR3 comprises 16 residues. The V end was cut by 6 bases, the J end by 7 bases, with 23 bases between. Germline loops: CDR1 SGHDT, CDR2 YYEEEE. The CDR3 here is CASTLRWQGNKNEQFF. CDR3 DNA sequence: TGTGCCAGCACCCTGAGGTGGCAGGGGAATAAAAATGAGCAGTTCTTC. Using reference TRBV5-6 and TRBJ2-1 for the parts outside the CDR3, the full variable domain is DAGVTQSPTHLIKTRGQQVTLRCSPKSGHDTVSWYQQALGQGPQFIFQYYEEEERQRGNFPDRFSGHQFPNYSSELNVNALLLGDSALYLCASTLRWQGNKNEQFFGPGTRLTVL.

This clonotype was seen a few times. The chain recombines TRBV9 with TRBJ1-2; D is unresolved. This CDR3 has 12 residues. Germline values: CDR1 SGDLS, CDR2 YYNGEE. The ends were cut back, 0 bases at V and 6 bases at J, with 6 bases in the middle. Here the CDR3 DNA reads TGTGCCAGCAGCGTAGCTCGAGATGGCTACACCTTC. Its translation is CASSVARDGYTF.

The rearrangement links TRBV11-2 to TRBJ2-5; no firm D call. The CDR3 contains 14 residues. Germline values: CDR1 SGHAT, CDR2 FQNNGV. Trimming left V 3 bases short and J 2 bases short, with 10 bases between. CDR3 coding DNA: TGTGCCAGCAGCTTGACGGGCGCTCAAGAGACCCAGTACTTC. It specifies CASSLTGAQETQYF.

The count of this clonotype is one. The chain combines TRBV27 with TRBJ2-7, with D possibly TRBD1 on 7 matching bases. Deletions cut 2 bases from V and 0 bases from J, with 14 bases between. CDR3 size: 16 residues. The germline CDR1 and CDR2 sequences are MNHEY and SMNVEV (reference sequence). In nucleotides, the CDR3 is TGTGCCAGCAGTTTAGCGACAGGGAGGAGCTCCTACGAGCAGTACTTC. This translates into CASSLATGRSSYEQYF.

With respect to this clonotype: One junction end disagrees with the germline gene, perhaps due to a read error. This chain links TRBV20-1 with TRBJ2-7; 10 bases map to TRBD2. Germline V gene data show CDR1 as DFQATT and CDR2 as SNEGSKA (reference sequence). The CDR3 contains 16 residues. CDR3 amino acids: CGAREGRASGSYEQYF. CDR3 DNA: TGCGGTGCTAGAGAGGGGCGCGCTAGCGGGAGCTACGAGCAGTACTTC.

In this sample, this clonotype turned up a few times. The gene calls are TRBV20-1 and TRBJ2-4; the match to TRBD1 covers 10 bases. Losses at the gene ends were 5 bases for V and 4 bases for J; bases not matched to a gene: 2. CDR3 length: 13 amino acids. The V gene's germline CDR1 is DFQATT and CDR2 SNEGSKA (reference sequence). The CDR3 nucleotides read TGCAGTGCTCCGGACAGGGGGAAAAACATTCAGTACTTC. This sequence encodes CSAPDRGKNIQYF.

This clonotype is classed as medium-sized. V usage is TRBV6-2 or TRBV6-3 and J usage is TRBJ1-5; no firm D call. The CDR3 is 12 amino acids. Per the germline V gene, CDR1 is MNHEY and CDR2 is SVGEGT. Trimming stripped 6 bases from V and 3 bases from J, with 6 bases between. Written as DNA, the CDR3 is TGTGCCAGCAGATCGACCAATCAGCCCCAGCATTTT. Translated, it gives CASRSTNQPQHF.

This chain joins TRBV7-2 and TRBJ1-2; D is uncertain. Germline CDR1 and CDR2: SGHTA and FQGNSA. This CDR3 comprises 13 residues. Deletions cut 5 bases from V and 6 bases from J, with 13 bases between. CDR3 DNA sequence: TGTGCCAGCAGCCCGACGGGCGGTAATGGCTACACCTTC. Encoded protein: CASSPTGGNGYTF.

This clonotype has only a few counts. The chain joins TRBV24-1 to TRBJ2-1; D unclear. CDR3 length: 15 residues. The ends were cut back, 4 bases at V and 5 bases at J, with 14 bases in the middle. CDR1 is KGHDR, CDR2 SFDVKD, per germline. The CDR3, as DNA: TGTGCCACCAGTGACTCCGGCGGCGGCAACAATGAGCAGTTCTTC. Translation gives CATSDSGGGNNEQFF.

This clonotype rates as medium-sized. The V and J genes are TRBV24-1 and TRBJ2-3; D not resolved. CDR3 size: 15 residues. Trimming stripped 2 bases from V and 5 bases from J, with 13 bases between. Germline V gives CDR1 KGHDR, CDR2 SFDVKD. CDR3 bases: TGTGCCACCAGTGATTCGAGAAGTGCAGTAGATACGCAGTATTTT. Residues: CATSDSRSAVDTQYF.

This clonotype was counted a few times. The rearrangement joins TRBV20-1 to TRBJ2-7; D is possibly TRBD2 (5 bases). CDR3 length: 15 amino acids. CDR1 is DFQATT and CDR2 is SNEGSKA in the germline V gene (reference sequence). Deletions cut 7 bases from V and 1 base from J, with 20 bases between. The CDR3 nucleotides read TGCAGTGGTATGGGATTTGGACTCCGGTCCTACGAGCAGTACTTC. Its protein product is CSGMGFGLRSYEQYF.

The chain couples TRBV4-2 to TRBJ2-5; 7 bases are shared with TRBD1. Germline values: CDR1 LGHNA, CDR2 YNFKEQ. This CDR3 comprises 15 residues. The V and J ends lost 4 bases and 4 bases, in that order; junction bases with no gene match: 9. CDR3 protein: CASSRGTAAVETQYF. The DNA for the CDR3 is TGTGCCAGCAGCCGAGGGACAGCGGCGGTAGAGACCCAGTACTTC.

V and J are TRBV20-1 and TRBJ2-3; no definite D call. Germline V lookup: CDR1 DFQATT, CDR2 SNEGSKA (reference sequence). Trimming took off 5 bases at V and 3 bases at J, with 6 bases between the two ends. This CDR3 has 11 residues. The CDR3 protein is CSAETTDTQYF. As DNA, the CDR3 is TGCAGTGCTGAAACTACAGATACGCAGTATTTT.

By frequency in the sample, this clonotype is medium-sized. This chain links TRBV24-1 with TRBJ1-5; 7 bases line up with TRBD1. The germline V gene has CDR1 KGHDR and CDR2 SFDVKD. The CDR3 consists of 15 residues. Unmatched junction bases numbered 7, after V lost 4 bases and J lost 5 bases. The CDR3 nucleotides read TGTGCCACCAGTGACCCTGACAGGGAAGATCAGCCCCAGCATTTT. Its translation: CATSDPDREDQPQHF.

This chain links TRBV7-2 with TRBJ2-5; maybe TRBD2 (6 bases). Germline V lookup: CDR1 SGHTA, CDR2 FQGNSA. Deletions cut 5 bases from V and 2 bases from J, with 27 bases between. The CDR3 has 19 residues. This CDR3 reads CASSGRRVLSAGTQETQYF. DNA of the CDR3: TGTGCCAGCAGCGGCCGAAGGGTGCTCAGCGCGGGGACTCAAGAGACCCAGTACTTC.

This clonotype came up a few times. This rearrangement joins TRBV28 to TRBJ1-3; D is uncertain. Trimming cost V 5 bases and J 2 bases, with 10 bases left between them. The CDR3 has 14 residues. Germline V gene data show CDR1 as MDHEN and CDR2 as SYDVKM. For the CDR3, the DNA is TGTGCCAGCAGTCACGAAGCAGCTGGAAACACCATATATTTT. It encodes CASSHEAAGNTIYF.

The rearrangement uses TRBV28 and TRBJ2-6; D is perhaps TRBD2 (5 bases). V gave up 3 bases and J gave up 4 bases, with 19 bases separating them. Germline CDR1 MDHEN, CDR2 SYDVKM. The length of the CDR3 is 18 residues. CDR3 protein: CASSFTGLHPTGANVLTF. CDR3 nucleotide sequence: TGTGCCAGCAGTTTCACCGGACTCCATCCAACGGGGGCCAACGTCCTGACTTTC.

This chain joins TRBV2 and TRBJ1-3; D ambiguous. This CDR3 has 13 residues. The V and J ends lost 3 bases and 7 bases respectively, with 10 bases between them. Germline CDR1 and CDR2: SNHLY and FYNNEI. The CDR3 coding sequence is TGTGCCAGCAGTGAGATTCGATGGAACACCATATATTTT. This codes for CASSEIRWNTIYF.

V usage is TRBV18 and J usage is TRBJ2-3; no firm D call. Trimming left V 4 bases short and J 0 bases short, with 11 bases between. The CDR3 totals 15 residues. Germline CDR1 reads KGHSH; CDR2 reads LQKENI. Here the CDR3 reads CASSQDQISTDTQYF. CDR3 nucleotides: TGTGCCAGCTCACAGGACCAAATTAGCACAGATACGCAGTATTTT. Combining the CDR3 with reference TRBV18 and TRBJ2-3 gives the whole variable domain NAGVMQNPRHLVRRRGQEARLRCSPMKGHSHVYWYRQLPEEGLKFMVYLQKENIIDESGMPKERFSAEFPKEGPSILRIQQVVRGDSAAYFCASSQDQISTDTQYFGPGTRLTVL.

The chain employs TRBV19 and TRBJ1-5; D is possibly TRBD1 (6 bases). Trimming left V 5 bases short and J 0 bases short, with 14 bases between. This CDR3 has 16 residues. CDR1 and CDR2 (germline): LNHDA, SQIVND (reference sequence). The CDR3 bases are TGTGCCAGTAGTCCAAACGACAGGATTAGCAATCAGCCCCAGCATTTT. This sequence encodes CASSPNDRISNQPQHF.

The chain uses TRBV28 and TRBJ2-1; 9 bases are a match to TRBD2. The CDR3 consists of 19 residues. Trimming cost V 6 bases and J 2 bases; bases outside gene matches: 17. Germline V gene data show CDR1 as MDHEN and CDR2 as SYDVKM. The CDR3 sequence: CASRPGAGGPDHPYNEQFF. The CDR3 DNA is TGTGCCAGCAGACCCGGGGCGGGAGGGCCGGATCACCCCTACAATGAGCAGTTCTTC.

The table lists this clonotype with a few counts. The rearrangement uses TRBV12-3 or TRBV12-4 and TRBJ1-6, with D perhaps TRBD1 (5 bases). Trimming took off 5 bases at V and 10 bases at J, with 18 bases between the two ends. The CDR3 loop spans 15 amino acids. CDR3 in DNA: TGTGCCAGCAGTGCCTCAGGGAGTGGGTACTCACCCCTCCACTTT. Translation: CASSASGSGYSPLHF.

The J gene is TRBJ2-5, the V gene TRBV2; D may be TRBD2 (7 bases). The V gene's germline CDR1 is SNHLY and CDR2 FYNNEI. The CDR3 is made up of 13 amino acids. V was cut by 8 bases and J by 4 bases, with 14 bases left in between. The CDR3 here is CASGGGRGETQYF. In DNA form, the CDR3 reads TGTGCCAGCGGGGGGGGGCGGGGAGAGACCCAGTACTTC. Drawing the rest from reference TRBV2 and TRBJ2-5, the complete variable domain is EPEVTQTPSHQVTQMGQEVILRCVPISNHLYFYWYRQILGQKVEFLVSFYNNEISEKSEIFDDQFSVERPDGSNFTLKIRSTKLEDSAMYFCASGGGRGETQYFGPGTRLLVL.